This T cell receptor beta chain is from a study of beta chain features in type 1 diabetes. Looking at the study overall: Examined across all samples were just under 110,000,000 sorted cells.

Trimming removed 3 bases from V and 4 bases from J, with 13 bases in between. Per the germline V gene, CDR1 is LNHNV and CDR2 is YYDKDF (reference sequence). This CDR3 contains 15 residues. As every portion of the isolated RNA was reverse transcribed, the sequencing read expressed TCRB transcripts. The assay was immunoSEQ multiplex PCR, and TCRdb's table has in-frame clones only and misses some. Of 250,000 to 400,000 clones listed, 14% are singletons. Material for sequencing was central memory CD4+ T cells from blood. This clonotype originated in a young man in good health. The chain employs TRBV15 and TRBJ1-5, with D unresolved. The CDR3 DNA sequence: TGTGCCACCAGCAGCTTCCTGGGGAGGAATCAGCCCCAGCATTTT. Protein: CATSSFLGRNQPQHF.